This T cell receptor (beta chain) was recorded in a study of shared clonotypes between healthy human individuals. Study findings and constraints: Limitation of the genetic and exposure-history diversity represented came from the few donors.

A split of CD4+ cells into CD45RA+ naive and CD45RA-negative memory subsets was performed. With 3 bases removed from V and 7 bases from J, the gap between germline ends came to 15 bases. The CDR3 is 14 amino acids. Germline loops: CDR1 MNHEY, CDR2 SMNVEV (reference sequence). As to this clone: Its antigen is not known.

As processed by the authors: In the immunoSEQ data, sequences were junction-only and lacked quality scores, so filtering differed. TCRdb's copy holds only in-frame clones and misses some; the assay was immunoSEQ multiplex PCR. Clonal size and the V and J genes are those of that table, whereas D and trimming came from the DNA. The sample gives around 2,000,000 clones, roughly 95% of which show up once; 0.13% is in the top ten. This clonotype was sampled from a man aged 18 to 35 in good health. The material sequenced was naive CD4+ T cells sorted from blood. As to subset: CD45RA+ positively selected. This chain uses TRBV27 with TRBJ1-2, with no clear D. DNA of the CDR3: TGTGCCAGCAGTTTCTTAGTGGGTGGCGGTGGCTACACCTTC. Residues: CASSFLVGGGGYTF.